These 20 T cell receptor beta chains were all obtained from the same sample, sequenced in a study of T-cell reconstitution after alpha-beta-depleted transplantation in children. Preparation of the TCRbeta library used unique molecular identifiers. Using its own MiXCR run on the PCR reads, TCRdb lists one record per CDR3 protein. The sample contains 150,000 to 200,000 distinct CDR3 sequences, 11% of which appear only once. Sample: PBMCs, taken before TCRalphabeta/CD19-depleted stem cell transplant. The receptor source for this set is a boy younger than 10 with acute myeloid leukemia, due to receive a stem cell transplant.

V and J are TRBV30 and TRBJ1-1; D gene uncertain. Germline-derived CDR1 and CDR2 are GTSNPN and SVGIG (reference sequence). The CDR3 runs to 11 residues. The V and J ends lost 4 bases and 1 base respectively, with 4 bases between them. The CDR3 region has the DNA TGTGCCTGGAAAAGGAACACTGAAGCTTTCTTT. Protein product: CAWKRNTEAFF. Using reference TRBV30 and TRBJ1-1 for the parts outside the CDR3, the full variable domain is SQTIHQWPATLVQPVGSPLSLECTVEGTSNPNLYWYRQAAGRGLQLLFYSVGIGQISSEVPQNLSASRPQDRQFILSSKKLLLSDSGFYLCAWKRNTEAFFGQGTRLTVV.

This clonotype was observed at least ten times. V and J are TRBV3-1 and TRBJ2-1; no clear D. Trimming removed 1 base from V and 5 bases from J, with 12 bases in between. Germline V gene sequence: CDR1 LGHDT, CDR2 YNNKEL (reference sequence). CDR3 length equals 15 residues. This chain's CDR3 is CASSQGLLKDNEQFF. The CDR3, as DNA: TGTGCCAGCAGCCAAGGGCTATTAAAGGACAATGAGCAGTTCTTC.

The sample holds many counts of this clonotype. The chain carries TRBV6-5 and TRBJ2-7; possible D gene TRBD2, 6 bases. The V end was cut by 6 bases, the J end by 2 bases, with 14 bases between. Germline CDR1 and CDR2: MNHEY and SVGAGI. The CDR3 is 14 amino acids. The CDR3 is CASSSGGVAYEQYV. The CDR3 nucleotides read TGTGCCAGCAGCTCTGGCGGGGTAGCCTACGAGCAGTACGTC.

To note about this clonotype: A read error is possible here, since a much larger clone lies one base away. The chain combines TRBV28 with TRBJ2-7; D call uncertain. CDR1 and CDR2 (germline): MDHEN, SYDVKM. This CDR3 has 16 residues. The CDR3 protein is CASSSVRTPLSYEQHF. The DNA of the CDR3 is TGTGCCAGCAGTTCTGTTCGGACCCCCCTATCCTACGAGCAGCACTTC.

This clonotype was seen many times. This rearrangement joins TRBV19 to TRBJ2-2; a weak D match, TRBD2 (6 bases). This CDR3 contains 14 residues. The V and J ends lost 5 bases and 1 base respectively, with 8 bases between them. Germline CDR1 and CDR2: LNHDA and SQIVND (reference sequence). The CDR3 sequence is CASSRRENTGELFF. In nucleotides, the CDR3 is TGTGCCAGTAGTCGGAGGGAGAACACCGGGGAGCTGTTTTTT.

There are many counts of this clonotype. CDR3: CASSRLADTQYF. CDR3 DNA: TGCGCCAGCAGCCGATTGGCTGATACGCAGTATTTT. V gene TRBV5-1 combines with J gene TRBJ2-3; D is undetermined. With 4 bases removed from V and 6 bases from J, the gap between germline ends came to 9 bases. Germline-derived CDR1 and CDR2 are SGHRS and YFSETQ. The CDR3 loop spans 12 amino acids. Together with reference TRBV5-1 and TRBJ2-3, the CDR3 gives the full variable domain: KAGVTQTPRYLIKTRGQQVTLSCSPISGHRSVSWYQQTPGQGLQFLFEYFSETQRNKGNFPGRFSGRQFSNSRSEMNVSTLELGDSALYLCASSRLADTQYFGPGTRLTVL.

There are many counts of this clonotype. The CDR3 nucleotides read TGTGCCAGCAGTTACTCCGCAGGAGGGCGTTCACCCCTCCACTTT. Protein sequence: CASSYSAGGRSPLHF. The V and J genes are TRBV27 and TRBJ1-6; no definite D call. CDR1 MNHEY and CDR2 SMNVEV come from the germline V gene (reference sequence). The V end was cut by 4 bases, the J end by 9 bases, with 16 bases between. The CDR3 contains 15 residues.

J is TRBJ2-1 and V is TRBV19; no definite D call. The CDR3 has 15 amino acids. Germline CDR1 is LNHDA and CDR2 is SQIVND (reference sequence). Trimming cost V 4 bases and J 5 bases, with 15 bases left between them. The CDR3 DNA reads TGTGCCAGTAGTACACGACCTACCAGTAACAATGAGCAGTTCTTC. Translation: CASSTRPTSNNEQFF.

In its sample, this clonotype was seen many times. The gene calls are TRBV7-8 and TRBJ2-1, with D hard to call. The CDR3 is 16 residues long. Germline V gene data show CDR1 as SGHVS and CDR2 as FQNEAQ. The V gene lost 7 bases and the J gene lost 0 bases, with 16 bases spanning the gap. CDR3 DNA: TGTGCCAGCACACTATGGCCTCGGAGCTCCTACAATGAGCAGTTCTTC. It specifies CASTLWPRSSYNEQFF.

This clonotype was recorded many times. The genes are TRBV20-1 and TRBJ2-3, with D possibly matching TRBD2 (6 bases). Germline assignment: CDR1 DFQATT and CDR2 SNEGSKA (reference sequence). Trimming stripped 5 bases from V and 2 bases from J, with 20 bases between. CDR3 length: 16 amino acids. DNA of the CDR3: TGCAGTGCTCCCCTAATAGGGGCGGGGATCACAGATACGCAGTATTTT. This gives the protein CSAPLIGAGITDTQYF.

This clonotype was counted ten times or more. CDR3 nucleotides: TGTGCCAGCAGTTTCAGGGGAAGCACTGAAGCTTTCTTT. Translating gives CASSFRGSTEAFF. The V call is TRBV6-5, the J call TRBJ1-1, with D possibly matching TRBD1 (6 bases). V was cut by 4 bases and J by 4 bases, with 10 bases left in between. CDR1 MNHEY and CDR2 SVGAGI come from the germline V gene. There are 13 residues in the CDR3.

This clonotype was seen repeatedly, ten times or more. The chain employs TRBV6-1 and TRBJ1-2; 9 positions match TRBD1. Germline trimming cut 5 bases from V and 5 bases from J; bases unmatched to any gene: 6. The germline gives CDR1 MNHNS, CDR2 SASEGT. This CDR3 spans 14 amino acids. The CDR3: CASSPTGGGYGYTF. CDR3 sequence (DNA): TGTGCCAGCAGTCCCACAGGGGGCGGTTATGGCTACACCTTC.

The chain combines TRBV7-9 with TRBJ2-1; D gene uncertain. Between the trimmed V and J ends, which lost 0 bases and 8 bases, there was a span of 17 bases. The CDR3 has 16 residues. Germline CDR1 reads SEHNR; CDR2 reads FQNEAQ (reference sequence). The CDR3 DNA is TGTGCCAGCAGCTTAGCGGTTTTCGTGAGTAACGATGAGCAGTTCTTC. It specifies CASSLAVFVSNDEQFF.

This clonotype was counted a single time. This sequence joins TRBV19 and TRBJ2-1, with 8 nucleotides matching TRBD1. V was pared by 7 bases and J by 4 bases, with 9 bases of the junction left unmatched. This CDR3 comprises 15 residues. Germline CDR1 is LNHDA and CDR2 is SQIVND (reference sequence). The CDR3 is CASTLGQGGYNEQFF. CDR3 sequence (DNA): TGTGCCAGTACCCTAGGACAGGGCGGGTACAATGAGCAGTTCTTC.

This clonotype was seen just once. An end of the junction does not agree with germline; a read error may underlie this. V usage is TRBV3-1 and J usage is TRBJ2-5, with D perhaps TRBD1 (5 bases). The CDR3 loop spans 13 amino acids. CDR1 and CDR2 (germline): LGHDT, YNNKEL (reference sequence). CDR3 coding DNA: TGTGCCTCCTCCCTAGTAGGACAAGAGACCCAGTCCTTC. This gives the protein CASSLVGQETQSF.

At least ten counts were recorded for this clonotype. The genes are TRBV6-5 and TRBJ1-4; D gene uncertain. Germline-derived CDR1 and CDR2 are MNHEY and SVGAGI. V was pared by 2 bases and J by 0 bases, with 4 bases between. This CDR3 has 14 amino acids. The CDR3 sequence: CASSYRATNEKLFF. In nucleotides, the CDR3 is TGTGCCAGCAGTTACAGGGCAACTAATGAAAAACTGTTTTTT.

This clonotype was observed many times. The V gene is TRBV24-1, the J gene TRBJ1-1; D might be TRBD1 (6 bases). Germline V gene lookup returns CDR1 KGHDR and CDR2 SFDVKD. The CDR3 totals 13 residues. V gave up 5 bases and J gave up 1 base, with 7 bases separating them. CDR3 residues: CATSVGGNTEAFF. The CDR3 coding sequence is TGTGCCACCAGTGTAGGGGGGAACACTGAAGCTTTCTTT.

This clonotype was counted ten times or more. The rearrangement joins TRBV28 to TRBJ2-7; D gene uncertain. The CDR3 loop spans 13 amino acids. The V gene lost 8 bases and the J gene lost 3 bases, with 14 bases spanning the gap. CDR1 MDHEN and CDR2 SYDVKM come from the germline V gene. The CDR3 region is CASGVSTYYEQYF. In DNA form, the CDR3 reads TGTGCCAGCGGTGTGAGTACCTACTACGAGCAGTACTTC.

Of note for this clonotype: Given a much more abundant clone one base away, this may be a read error. The CDR3, as DNA: TGTGCCACCAGCAGCCCCCGGGACAGGGAACGCAATCAGCCCCAGCATTTT. Protein: CATSSPRDRERNQPQHF. This sequence joins TRBV15 and TRBJ1-5; 9 bases map to TRBD1. CDR3 size: 17 residues. CDR1 LNHNV and CDR2 YYDKDF come from the germline V gene (reference sequence). J lost 2 bases, V lost 3 bases, and 8 bases had no gene match.

This clonotype came up many times. V usage is TRBV29-1 and J usage is TRBJ1-1; D gene unclear. The length of the CDR3 is 11 residues. The germline CDR1 and CDR2 sequences are SQVTM and ANQGSEA. V dropped 6 bases and J dropped 5 bases, with 10 bases sitting between them. The CDR3 DNA sequence: TGCAGCGTCGTTTCCGGGACTGAAGCTTTCTTT. This sequence encodes CSVVSGTEAFF.